The sequence of this TCR beta chain was determined in a study of long-term antiretroviral therapy in people with HIV. Study findings and constraints: Blood specimens, gathered between about 2003 and 2018, were possibly obtained under older ART regimens. Clones that had undergone expansion before ART prevailed in the repertoire throughout all time points. The data indicate that diversity increased after ART but remained below transplant donor controls.

At survey level, the immunoSEQ assay was run in its v3.0 version. Produced via immunoSEQ multiplex PCR; TCRdb's table is partial and in-frame only. The table has tens of thousands of clones, roughly 87% seen once. For this clone: The target antigen is unknown.

Germline CDR1 and CDR2: SGHTA and FQGNSA. Trimming cost V 5 bases and J 1 base, with 20 bases left between them. The length of the CDR3 is 17 residues. V and J are TRBV7-2 and TRBJ1-1; D call uncertain. The material was unsorted PBMCs, obtained 2 years after starting antiretroviral therapy. The TCR was taken from a man between 45 and 60 years old with HIV. The CDR3 coding sequence is TGTGCCAGCAGCCCCGGACCCTTATCTCCGGCGAACACTGAAGCTTTCTTT. Its translation is CASSPGPLSPANTEAFF.